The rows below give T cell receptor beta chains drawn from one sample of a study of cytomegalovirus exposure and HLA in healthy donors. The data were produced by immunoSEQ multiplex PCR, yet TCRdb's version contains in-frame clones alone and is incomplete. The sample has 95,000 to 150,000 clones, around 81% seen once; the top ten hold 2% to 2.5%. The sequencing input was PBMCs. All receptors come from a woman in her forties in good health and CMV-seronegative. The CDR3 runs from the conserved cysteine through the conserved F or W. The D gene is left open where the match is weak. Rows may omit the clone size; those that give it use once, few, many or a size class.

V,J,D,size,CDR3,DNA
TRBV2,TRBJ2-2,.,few,CASTTSGLDTGELFF,TGTGCCAGCACCACCTCGGGTTTGGACACCGGGGAGCTGTTTTTT
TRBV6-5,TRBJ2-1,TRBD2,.,CASSRGDEQFF,TGTGCCAGCAGTCGGGGGGACGAGCAGTTCTTC
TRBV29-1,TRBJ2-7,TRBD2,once,CSAGRGDYEQYF,TGCAGCGCCGGACGGGGGGACTACGAGCAGTACTTC
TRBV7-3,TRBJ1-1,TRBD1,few,CASSLGGQPNTEAFF,TGTGCCAGCAGCTTAGGGGGACAGCCCAACACTGAAGCTTTCTTT
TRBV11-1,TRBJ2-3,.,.,CASSLAGVGTVTQYF,TGTGCCAGCAGCTTAGCAGGGGTTGGCACAGTTACGCAGTATTTT
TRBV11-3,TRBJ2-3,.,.,CASSLGVRDTPETDTQYF,TGTGCCAGCAGCCTGGGCGTACGGGACACCCCGGAGACAGATACGCAGTATTTT
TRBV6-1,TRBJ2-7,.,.,CASSESGGGAHEQYF,TGTGCCAGCAGTGAATCGGGCGGGGGCGCCCACGAGCAGTACTTC
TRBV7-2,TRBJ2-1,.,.,CASSLERLGTYNEQFF,TGTGCCAGCAGCTTAGAGAGACTAGGAACCTACAATGAGCAGTTCTTC
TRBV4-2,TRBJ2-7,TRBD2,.,CASSQSRASGLPYEQYF,TGTGCCAGCAGCCAAAGTAGAGCTAGCGGCCTTCCCTACGAGCAGTACTTC
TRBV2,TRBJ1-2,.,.,CASSEDSDINYGYTF,TGTGCCAGCAGTGAAGATAGCGACATCAACTATGGCTACACCTTC
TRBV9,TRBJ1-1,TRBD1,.,CASSVDGGQATEAFF,TGTGCCAGCAGCGTAGATGGGGGACAGGCGACTGAAGCTTTCTTT
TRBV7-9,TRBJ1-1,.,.,CASRQGGNTEAFF,TGTGCCAGCAGGCAAGGGGGGAACACTGAAGCTTTCTTT
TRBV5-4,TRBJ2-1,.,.,CASSSGSTAYNEQFF,TGTGCCAGCAGCTCAGGGTCGACGGCATACAATGAGCAGTTCTTC
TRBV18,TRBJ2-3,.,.,CASSHLTGEGSSTDTQYF,TGTGCCAGCTCACATCTGACAGGGGAGGGCTCTAGCACAGATACGCAGTATTTT
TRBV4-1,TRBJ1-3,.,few,CASSQEKRRESSGNTIYF,TGCGCCAGCAGCCAAGAAAAAAGACGGGAAAGCTCTGGAAACACCATATATTTT
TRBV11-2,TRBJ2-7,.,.,CASSLQGQGMNEQYF,TGTGCCAGCAGCTTACAAGGCCAGGGTATGAACGAGCAGTACTTC